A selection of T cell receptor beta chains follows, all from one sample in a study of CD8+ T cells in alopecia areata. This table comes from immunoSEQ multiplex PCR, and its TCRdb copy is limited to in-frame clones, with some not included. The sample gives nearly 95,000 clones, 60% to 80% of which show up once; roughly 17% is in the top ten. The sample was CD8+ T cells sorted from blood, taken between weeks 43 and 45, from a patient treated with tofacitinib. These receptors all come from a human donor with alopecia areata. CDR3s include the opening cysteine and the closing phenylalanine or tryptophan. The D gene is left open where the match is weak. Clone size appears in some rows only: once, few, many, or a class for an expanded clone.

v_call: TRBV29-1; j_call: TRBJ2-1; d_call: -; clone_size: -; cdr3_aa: CSVRSSGEQFF; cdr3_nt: TGCAGCGTTCGTTCGAGTGGTGAGCAGTTCTTC
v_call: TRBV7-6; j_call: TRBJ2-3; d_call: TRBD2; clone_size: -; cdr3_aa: CASSLAGTSGAEDTQYF; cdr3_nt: TGTGCCAGCAGCTTAGCCGGGACTAGCGGGGCCGAAGATACGCAGTATTTT
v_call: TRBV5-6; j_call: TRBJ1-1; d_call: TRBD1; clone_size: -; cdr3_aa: CASSGTGGMNTEAFF; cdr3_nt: TGTGCCAGCAGCGGGACAGGGGGCATGAACACTGAAGCTTTCTTT
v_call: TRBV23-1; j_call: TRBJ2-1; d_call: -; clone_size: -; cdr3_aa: CASSFSHRWDNEQFF; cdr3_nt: TGTGCCAGCAGCTTTAGTCATCGTTGGGACAATGAGCAGTTCTTC
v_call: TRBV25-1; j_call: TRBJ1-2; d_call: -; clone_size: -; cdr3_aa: CASSDAYGYTF; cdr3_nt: TGTGCCAGCAGTGACGCGTATGGCTACACCTTC
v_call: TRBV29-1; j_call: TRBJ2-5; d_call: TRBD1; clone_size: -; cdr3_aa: CSVAGDRGISETQYF; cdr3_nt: TGCAGCGTCGCAGGAGACAGGGGAATCTCTGAGACCCAGTACTTC
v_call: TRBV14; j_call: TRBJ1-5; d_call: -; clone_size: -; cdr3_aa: CASSTPGPHRGNQPQHF; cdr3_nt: TGTGCCAGCAGCACTCCGGGCCCCCACAGGGGCAATCAGCCCCAGCATTTT
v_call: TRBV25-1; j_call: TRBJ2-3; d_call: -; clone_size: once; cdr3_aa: CASSPTGEGTDTQYF; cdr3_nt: TGTGCCAGCAGCCCCACAGGGGAGGGCACAGATACGCAGTATTTT
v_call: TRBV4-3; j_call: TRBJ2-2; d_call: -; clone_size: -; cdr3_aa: CASSRGNTGELFF; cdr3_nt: TGCGCCAGCAGCCGAGGGAACACCGGGGAGCTGTTTTTT
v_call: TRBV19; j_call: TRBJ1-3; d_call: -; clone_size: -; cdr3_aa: CASRNSNSGNTIYF; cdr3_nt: TGTGCCAGTAGAAATTCTAACTCTGGAAACACCATATATTTT
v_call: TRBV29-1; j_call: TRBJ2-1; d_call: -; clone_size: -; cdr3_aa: CSVDGGRFYNEQFF; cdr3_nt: TGCAGCGTTGACGGGGGGCGGTTCTACAATGAGCAGTTCTTC
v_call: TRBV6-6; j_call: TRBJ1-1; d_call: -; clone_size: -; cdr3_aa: CASSYSPTTPPGAFF; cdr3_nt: TGTGCCAGCAGTTACTCTCCTACAACCCCGCCGGGAGCTTTCTTT
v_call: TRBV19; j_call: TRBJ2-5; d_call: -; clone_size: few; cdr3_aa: CASSIVPGETQYF; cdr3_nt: TGTGCCAGTAGTATAGTCCCAGGGGAGACCCAGTACTTC
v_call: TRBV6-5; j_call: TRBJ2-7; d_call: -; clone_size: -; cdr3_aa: CASRTHMGSYEQYF; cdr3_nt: TGTGCCAGCAGAACGCACATGGGCTCCTACGAGCAGTACTTC
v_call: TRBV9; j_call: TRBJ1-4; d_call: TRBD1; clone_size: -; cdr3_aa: CASSVEGAPNEKLFF; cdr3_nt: TGTGCCAGCAGCGTAGAGGGGGCCCCTAATGAAAAACTGTTTTTT
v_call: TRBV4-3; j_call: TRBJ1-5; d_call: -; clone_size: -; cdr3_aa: CASSQGVRVVNQPQHF; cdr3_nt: TGCGCCAGCAGCCAAGGGGTCAGGGTTGTTAATCAGCCCCAGCATTTT
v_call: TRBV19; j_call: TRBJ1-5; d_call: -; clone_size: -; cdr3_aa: CASKVAGRNQPQHF; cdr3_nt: TGTGCCAGTAAGGTGGCTGGAAGGAATCAGCCCCAGCATTTT
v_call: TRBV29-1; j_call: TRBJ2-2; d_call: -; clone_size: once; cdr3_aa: CSAAEITGELFF; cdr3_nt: TGCAGCGCCGCCGAAATAACCGGGGAGCTGTTTTTT
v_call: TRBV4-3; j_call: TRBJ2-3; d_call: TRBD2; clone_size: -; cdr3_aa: CASSQESPRLAGLITSTDTQYF; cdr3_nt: TGCGCCAGCAGCCAAGAGAGCCCAAGACTAGCGGGACTAATCACGAGCACAGATACGCAGTATTTT
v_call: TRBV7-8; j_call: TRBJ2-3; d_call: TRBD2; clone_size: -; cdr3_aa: CASSSRLAGVPDTQYF; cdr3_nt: TGTGCCAGCAGCTCCCGACTAGCGGGGGTGCCTGATACGCAGTATTTT
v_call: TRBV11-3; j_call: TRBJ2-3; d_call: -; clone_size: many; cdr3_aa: CASRGPGAPNPDTQYF; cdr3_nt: TGTGCCAGCAGGGGACCAGGGGCCCCTAACCCAGATACGCAGTATTTT
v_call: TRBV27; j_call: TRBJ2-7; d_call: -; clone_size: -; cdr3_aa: CASSPLGESSYEQYF; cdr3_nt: TGTGCCAGCAGTCCCCTGGGGGAAAGCTCCTACGAGCAGTACTTC
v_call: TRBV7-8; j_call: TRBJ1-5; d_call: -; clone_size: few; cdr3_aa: CASRLGVNQPQHF; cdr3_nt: TGTGCCAGCAGGCTCGGGGTCAATCAGCCCCAGCATTTT
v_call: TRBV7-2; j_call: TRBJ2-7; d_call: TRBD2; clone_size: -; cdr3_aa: CASSFGLAYEQYF; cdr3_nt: TGTGCCAGCAGCTTCGGACTAGCTTACGAGCAGTACTTC
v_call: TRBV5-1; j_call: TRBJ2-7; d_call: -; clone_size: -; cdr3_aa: CASSLELDNNYEQYF; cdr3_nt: TGCGCCAGCAGCTTAGAACTAGACAATAACTACGAGCAGTACTTC
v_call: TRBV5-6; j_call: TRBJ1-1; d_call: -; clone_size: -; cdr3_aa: CASSEDAGSTEAFF; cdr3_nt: TGTGCCAGCAGCGAGGACGCGGGCTCGACTGAAGCTTTCTTT
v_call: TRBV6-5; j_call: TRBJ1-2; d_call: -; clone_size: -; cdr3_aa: CASSGPEGEAKSYTF; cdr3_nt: TGTGCCAGCAGTGGTCCGGAGGGGGAGGCTAAGAGCTACACCTTC
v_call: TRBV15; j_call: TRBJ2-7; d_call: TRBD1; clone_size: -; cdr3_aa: CATGGPGTGDEQYF; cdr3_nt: TGTGCCACCGGGGGGCCGGGGACAGGAGACGAGCAGTACTTC
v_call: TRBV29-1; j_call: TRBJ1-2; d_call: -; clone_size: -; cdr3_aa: CSVERGSGYTF; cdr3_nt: TGCAGCGTTGAAAGGGGGAGCGGCTACACCTTC
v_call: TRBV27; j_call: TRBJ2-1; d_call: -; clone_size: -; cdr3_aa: CASRPGLGHNEQFF; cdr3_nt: TGTGCCAGCAGACCGGGACTCGGGCACAATGAGCAGTTCTTC
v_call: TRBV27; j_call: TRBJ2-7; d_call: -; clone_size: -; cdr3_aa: CASSLSVGRFYEQYF; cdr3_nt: TGTGCCAGCAGTTTATCGGTGGGGAGGTTTTACGAGCAGTACTTC
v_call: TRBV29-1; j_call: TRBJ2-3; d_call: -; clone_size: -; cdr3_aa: CSVEPDSDTQYF; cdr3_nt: TGCAGCGTTGAACCGGATTCAGATACGCAGTATTTT
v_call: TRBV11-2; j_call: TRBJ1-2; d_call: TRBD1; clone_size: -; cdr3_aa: CASSPSGTGTNYGYTF; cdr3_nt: TGTGCCAGCAGCCCCTCCGGGACAGGCACGAACTATGGCTACACCTTC
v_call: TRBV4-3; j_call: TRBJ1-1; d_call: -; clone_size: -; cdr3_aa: CASSQSVGQGEAFF; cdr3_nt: TGCGCCAGCAGCCAGAGCGTCGGGCAGGGGGAAGCTTTCTTT
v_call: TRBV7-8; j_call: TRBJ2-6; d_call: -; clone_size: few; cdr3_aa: CASRTQGSAGANVLTF; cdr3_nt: TGTGCCAGCAGGACGCAGGGGTCCGCTGGGGCCAACGTCCTGACTTTC
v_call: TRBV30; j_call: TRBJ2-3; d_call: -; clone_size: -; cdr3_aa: CALDGAGSTDTQYF; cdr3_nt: TGTGCCTTGGACGGGGCAGGGAGCACAGATACGCAGTATTTT